This T cell receptor beta chain was captured in a study of type 1 and type 2 diabetes patients. Regarding the study as a whole: V and J gene usage correlated at 0.75 to 0.97 between type 2 diabetes and control samples.

To note about this clonotype: Its target is unknown.

Genomic DNA was the PCR template. A primer set of 30 forward and 13 reverse primers amplified the CDR3. TCRdb independently ran MiXCR on the multiplex PCR reads; one entry per CDR3 protein. This sample has more than 250,000 distinct CDR3 sequences, with roughly 50% found just once. Looked up from germline, CDR1 is MGHDK and CDR2 is SYGVNS. The germline V and J ends were trimmed by 6 bases and 4 bases, with 12 bases remaining between them. The CDR3 spans 13 residues. The chain uses TRBV25-1 and TRBJ1-1; D may be TRBD1 (5 bases). This TCR came from a young man with type 2 diabetes. Material: peripheral blood mononuclear cells (PBMCs). CDR3 coding DNA: TGTGCCAGCAGAGGTCTGGGGACCACTGAAGCTTTCTTT. This gives the protein CASRGLGTTEAFF.